Described below is a single T cell receptor beta chain sequence and its context. This clonotype was seen ten or more times. What antigen it recognizes has not been identified. Nothing much larger sits one base from this clone, and base qualities are not available. The data originate from a study of T cells in Graves' hyperthyroidism and ophthalmopathy (dated by TCRdb to the late 2010s). For context, the study as a whole: Peripheral blood samples were taken at the time of initial diagnosis, prior to any treatment. A discovery cohort of 95 to 100 patients, 43 with Graves' ophthalmopathy and 55 to 65 with stable Graves' hyperthyroidism, was used to find distinguishing TCR V-J signatures. An independent validation cohort of fewer than 20 hyperthyroidism patients and over 15 patients who later progressed to ophthalmopathy tested prospective prediction of ophthalmopathy. The 100 or so discovery patients were divided at random into training and test sets in a 7:3 ratio. In addition, the study compared T-cell repertoires in thyroid tissue and in blood from over 5 Graves' hyperthyroidism patients. Following sampling, methimazole starting at 30 mg daily was given to hyperthyroidism patients, and high-dose intravenous methylprednisolone was given to ophthalmopathy patients. According to the paper, TCR Vbeta CDR3 sequencing was carried out on over 130 peripheral blood samples, which came from about 45 ophthalmopathy, about 75 hyperthyroidism and roughly 17 progressor patients.

Amplification of TCR beta CDR3 regions was carried out from RNA transcripts. A first-round RT-PCR of the TCR CDR3 used the HTBI primer set with the Qiagen OneStep RT-PCR kit. Libraries were constructed in a second round of multiplex PCR, after which size selection and purification were carried out. Sequencing of the libraries was done on an Illumina HiSeq2000 using paired-end 100 bp reads. The paper's data handling went like this. SOAPnuke was used to process the raw data, removing reads that contained adapters or uncalled bases, had a mean Phred below 15, or lacked an exact match to the constant primer or identifier. High-quality paired reads were merged using COPE v1.2.5, and each unique nucleotide sequence was defined as a clonotype. Clonotypes were aligned to IMGT TRBV, TRBD and TRBJ reference segments using MiTCR v1.1. The analysis included only V-J combinations with a frequency above 0.0001, which together covered 99% to 99.2% of the repertoires. A TCS score was defined as the ratio of F50 (clonal expansion) to E x V (chaos), with BLOSUM62-based TCRdist applied between CDR3 peptides within each V-J. Welch's t-statistics and random forest reduced several hundred V-J features to 10 to 15, which were used in a naive Bayes classifier (R e1071). TCRdb handled the public reads itself, with Q25 trimming in fastp and clone calling in MiXCR, and kept productive beta chains. Duplicate CDR3 protein sequences are folded into a single record with the most common DNA and genes. TCRdb, rather than the study authors, made the V and J calls. Within this sample are roughly 290,000 distinct CDR3 sequences, with 12% to 15% of them counted one time only. The top ten clonotypes cover 7.9% of the sample.

V drops 4 bases and J drops 3 bases, leaving 7 bases in between. The CDR3 numbers 12 residues from cysteine through phenylalanine. The CDR3 DNA has 36 bases and is translated from base 1. The CDR1 and CDR2 encoded by the germline V gene are SNHLY and FYNNEI. The research as a whole found: Sample size was not statistically predetermined, and investigators were not blinded to group allocation. During validation, the model predicted progression to ophthalmopathy a median of around 6 months ahead of onset, with 70.59% sensitivity and 72% to 80% specificity. In cross-validation, a model built on a 13 V-J signature told ophthalmopathy apart from stable hyperthyroidism with 87.88% sensitivity and roughly 81% specificity, and in testing the same model reached 80%/75%. Most expanded thyroid clonotypes (frequency above 0.001) were also detected in blood, suggesting blood repertoires may reflect thyroid immune responses.

A patient counted as having stable Graves' hyperthyroidism if no progression to ophthalmopathy occurred over 18 months of follow-up. The hyperthyroidism patients were between 18 and 65 years old and newly diagnosed, with a disease duration of less than 2 months. The study excluded patients with uncontrolled infections, other autoimmune diseases, pregnancy or lactation. Clinical symptoms, serum thyroxine and TRAb, thyroid ultrasound, and orbital computed tomography formed the basis for the diagnoses. PBMCs were isolated from about 9.2 ml of fresh peripheral blood by Ficoll-Paque density gradient centrifugation. Total RNA was extracted with Trizol reagent, and quality was checked on an Agilent 2100 Bioanalyzer.

The sequence is built from TRBV2 and TRBJ2-7, and possibly TRBD2, on 5 matching bases. This sequence was found in a middle-aged woman with Graves' hyperthyroidism. Sequencing was carried out using blood. The DNA is TGTGCCAGCAGTGGACGGGGCTACGAGCAGTACTTC. Its protein product is CASSGRGYEQYF.